The clone carrying this T cell receptor beta chain was counted ten times or more. The antigen remains undetermined. The sample belongs to a study of T-cell reconstitution after alpha-beta-depleted transplantation in children. General study points: About two months after transplant, alpha-beta T cells reportedly came from several hundred expanded graft clones.

The V and J ends lost 4 bases and 2 bases respectively, with 20 bases between them. The CDR3 extends over 17 amino acids. CDR1 is SGHDT and CDR2 is YYEEEE in the germline V gene. During its preparation, the TCRbeta library received unique molecular identifiers. TCRdb reprocessed the PCR reads with MiXCR, giving one entry per CDR3 protein. The top ten hold under 30% of the sample, which has 200,000 to 250,000 distinct CDR3 sequences, 11% seen once. This specimen was PBMCs, taken before TCRalphabeta/CD19-depleted stem cell transplant. The sequence was obtained from a child less than two years old with acute myeloid leukemia, due to receive a stem cell transplant. V and J are TRBV5-6 and TRBJ2-3; D perhaps matches TRBD2 (6 bases). The CDR3 spells CASSVLGPGTFTDTQYF. For the CDR3, the DNA is TGTGCCAGCAGCGTTCTTGGACCCGGGACTTTCACAGATACGCAGTATTTT.